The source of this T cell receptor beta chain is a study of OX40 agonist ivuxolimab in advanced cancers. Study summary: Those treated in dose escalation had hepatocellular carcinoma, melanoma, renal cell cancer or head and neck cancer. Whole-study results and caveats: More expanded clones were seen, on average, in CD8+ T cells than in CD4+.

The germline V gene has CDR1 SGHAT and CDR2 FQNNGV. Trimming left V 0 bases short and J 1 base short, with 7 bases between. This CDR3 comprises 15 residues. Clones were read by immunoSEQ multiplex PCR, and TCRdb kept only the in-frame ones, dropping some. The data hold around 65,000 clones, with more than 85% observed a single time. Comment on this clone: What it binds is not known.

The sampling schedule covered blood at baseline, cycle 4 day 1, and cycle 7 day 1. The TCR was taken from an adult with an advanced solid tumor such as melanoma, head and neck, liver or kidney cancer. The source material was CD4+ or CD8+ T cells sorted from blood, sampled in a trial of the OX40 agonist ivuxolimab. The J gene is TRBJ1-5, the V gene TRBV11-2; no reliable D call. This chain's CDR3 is CASSLDGLSNQPQHF. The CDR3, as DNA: TGTGCCAGCAGCTTAGATGGGCTGAGCAATCAGCCCCAGCATTTT. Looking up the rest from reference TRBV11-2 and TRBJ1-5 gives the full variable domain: EAGVAQSPRYKIIEKRQSVAFWCNPISGHATLYWYQQILGQGPKLLIQFQNNGVVDDSQLPKDRFSAERLKGVDSTLKIQPAKLEDSAVYLCASSLDGLSNQPQHFGDGTRLSIL.